This entry features one TCR beta chain sequence. The data stem from a study of blood T cell repertoires in COVID-19. With 0 bases removed from V and 8 bases from J, the gap between germline ends came to 17 bases. This CDR3 comprises 16 residues. Per the germline V gene, CDR1 is SGHDT and CDR2 is YYEEEE. Participant ages covered roughly 18 to 89 years across 25 or so US areas. Researchers sorted participants into cohorts using their self-reported clinical history. Original processing notes: Cell counts per sample came from amplifying reference gene primers. Measured with immunoSEQ multiplex PCR; TCRdb has only the in-frame clones, and not every one. The DNA was the basis for D and trimming; V, J and clone size are from that table. This sample has 150,000 or so clones, with 80% found just once.

V and J are TRBV5-6 and TRBJ1-4; D is unresolved. Sequencing used PBMCs or T cells enriched from blood (not recorded which). The receptor comes from a man aged 35-49 years who had recovered from COVID-19. CDR3 DNA sequence: TGTGCCAGCAGCTTGGAGGCAGCGCGGGTGGAGGAAAAACTGTTTTTT. Protein: CASSLEAARVEEKLFF.